This T cell receptor (beta chain) originates from a study of human T cells and chemical hapten exposure. One entry per CDR3 protein results from TCRdb running MiXCR on the RACE reads. The sample yields some 380,000 distinct CDR3 sequences, 4% to 5.5% seen once. The sample's time point: patch test 1, 2 weeks after DPC sensitization. Treatment of the sample: therapeutic diphenylcyclopropenone sensitization with weekly scalp DPC. This clonotype has at least ten counts. The sequenced sample was whole blood, obtained in connection with sensitization to the hapten diphenylcyclopropenone (DPC). This clonotype originated in a woman between 45 and 60 years old with alopecia areata. Some clones in this sample may be carry-over from other donors' samples.

CDR3: CASSRGTSGSTDTQYF. The CDR3 nucleotides read TGTGCCAGCAGCCGAGGGACTAGCGGTAGCACAGATACGCAGTATTTT. V usage is TRBV7-2 and J usage is TRBJ2-3; 11 bases are a match to TRBD2. Losses at the gene ends were 5 bases for V and 0 bases for J; bases not matched to a gene: 4. The CDR3 totals 16 residues. Germline CDR1 is SGHTA and CDR2 is FQGNSA.